Listed below are T cell receptor beta chains from one sample, sequenced in a study of Graves' ophthalmopathy and Graves' hyperthyroidism. Each CDR3 protein is one row after TCRdb ran MiXCR on the multiplex PCR reads. The repertoire holds some 160,000 distinct CDR3 sequences, with approximately 40% as singletons. Material for sequencing was peripheral blood. The receptors come from a man aged 25-40 years with Graves' ophthalmopathy. CDR3s include the opening cysteine and the closing phenylalanine or tryptophan. A D gene is named only where the DNA matches it firmly. Size is omitted from some rows. Given values are once, few, many or a class for expanded clones.

v_gene	j_gene	d_gene	abundance	CDR3nt	CDR3aa
TRBV10-3	TRBJ2-7	.	many	TGTGCCACCACAGGAGACAGTTCCTCCTACGAGCAGTACTTC	CATTGDSSSYEQYF
TRBV5-1	TRBJ1-2	TRBD1	many	TGCGCCAGCAGCTGGGACAGGGCTTATGGCTACACCTTC	CASSWDRAYGYTF
TRBV28	TRBJ2-7	.	.	TGTGCCAGCAGTTTATACAGGGTAGCCCCCTACGAGCAGTACTTC	CASSLYRVAPYEQYF
TRBV12-3/TRBV12-4	TRBJ1-5	.	.	TGTGCCAGCAGTCAAGGGACGGTGAGCAATCAGCCCCAGCATTTT	CASSQGTVSNQPQHF
TRBV27	TRBJ2-7	TRBD2	many	TGTGCCAGCAACCCCGGGACTAGCTCCTACGAGCAGTACTTC	CASNPGTSSYEQYF
TRBV12-3/TRBV12-4	TRBJ1-2	.	.	TGTGCCAGCAGTTACTCGACATCCTCAGGGATCTATGGCTACACCTTC	CASSYSTSSGIYGYTF
TRBV12-3/TRBV12-4	TRBJ2-1	TRBD2	many	TGTGCCAGCAGCTACGGACTAGCCGGCGATGAGCAGTTCTTC	CASSYGLAGDEQFF
TRBV15	TRBJ2-7	.	many	TGTGCCACCAGCAGGGTATCTGGCAGTGAGCAGTACTTC	CATSRVSGSEQYF
TRBV5-5	TRBJ1-3	.	many	TGTGCCAGCAGCTTGGGGGGGGCGTCAGGAAACACCATATATTTT	CASSLGGASGNTIYF
TRBV7-2	TRBJ2-5	.	.	TGTGCCAGCAGCTTAAGACCACGGGAGACCCAGTACTTC	CASSLRPRETQYF
TRBV12-3/TRBV12-4	TRBJ1-1	.	.	TGTGCCAGCTCCCTTGCAGGGCTGGGCACTGAAGCTTTCTTT	CASSLAGLGTEAFF
TRBV6-1	TRBJ1-2	TRBD1	.	TGTGCCAGCAGCCAGGGGACAGCCTTAGCTAACTATGGCTACACCTTC	CASSQGTALANYGYTF
TRBV12-3/TRBV12-4	TRBJ1-1	TRBD1	.	TGTGCCAGCAGTTTATCCCCGGGACAGGGGAGGGGAGCTTTCTTT	CASSLSPGQGRGAFF
TRBV11-2	TRBJ2-2	TRBD2	.	TGTGCCAGCAGCCATAATGACGCGGGAGCCGGGGAGCTGTTTTTT	CASSHNDAGAGELFF
TRBV5-1	TRBJ2-4	.	many	TGCGCCAGCAGCTTGTCCAGGACCTTGGCGGACATTCAGTACTTC	CASSLSRTLADIQYF
TRBV6-1	TRBJ1-5	TRBD1	many	TGTGCCAGCAGTGAATCAGGGGGTGATCAGCCCCAGCATTTT	CASSESGGDQPQHF
TRBV6-5	TRBJ1-5	.	.	TGTGCCAGCAGTTACTATGCTGATAGCAATCAGCCCCAGCATTTT	CASSYYADSNQPQHF
TRBV6-2/TRBV6-3	TRBJ2-7	TRBD2	.	TGTGCCAGCAGTAGGCTAGCGGGAGTCTACGAGCAGTACTTC	CASSRLAGVYEQYF
TRBV18	TRBJ2-7	.	many	TGTGCCAGCTCACCAAACCGACGGTCCAACGAGCAGTACTTC	CASSPNRRSNEQYF
TRBV28	TRBJ2-7	.	once	TGTGCCAGCAGTCCCCCTCCGGGCTACGAGCAGTACTTC	CASSPPPGYEQYF
TRBV19	TRBJ2-7	.	many	TGTGCCAGTAGCCTGTTGGGGTACGAGCAGTACTTC	CASSLLGYEQYF
TRBV7-2	TRBJ1-5	.	few	TGTGCCAGCAGCTTAGCGGGGGGGCCCAACAATCAGCCCCAGCATTTT	CASSLAGGPNNQPQHF
TRBV27	TRBJ2-7	TRBD2	many	TGTGCCAGCAGTCCCCAAACTAGCGGGAGGTACGAGCAGTACTTC	CASSPQTSGRYEQYF
TRBV12-3/TRBV12-4	TRBJ1-3	.	.	TGTGCCAGTTTAAAGGGACGTCTCTCTGGAAACACCATATATTTT	CASLKGRLSGNTIYF
TRBV6-2/TRBV6-3	TRBJ1-1	TRBD1	.	TGTGCCAGTAGTTACTCCCCCTCCTCTAGGGGGCAAGGGAACACTGAAGCTTTCTTT	CASSYSPSSRGQGNTEAFF
TRBV12-3/TRBV12-4	TRBJ1-1	.	.	TGTGCCAGCAGTTTTCGGATGATGGAAGCTTTCTTT	CASSFRMMEAFF
TRBV6-2/TRBV6-3	TRBJ2-5	.	many	TGTGCCAGCAGTTCGCACTCTGTCGGGCAAGAGACCCAGTACTTC	CASSSHSVGQETQYF
TRBV6-1	TRBJ1-1	.	.	TGTGCCAGCTGCAATGGTGGGGGGTATTACGGTGAAGCTTTCTTT	CASCNGGGYYGEAFF
TRBV6-1	TRBJ1-1	.	few	TGTGCCAGCATAGCAGCGAACACTGAAGCTTTCTTT	CASIAANTEAFF
TRBV6-7	TRBJ1-2	.	.	TGTGCCAGCAGCCCAGGGCAGGGGCAGTCGCGCTACGGCTACACCTTC	CASSPGQGQSRYGYTF
TRBV6-2/TRBV6-3	TRBJ1-1	.	.	TGTGCCAGCACCTCCTACGGGGAAGCTTTCTTT	CASTSYGEAFF
TRBV28	TRBJ2-7	TRBD2	.	TGTGCCAGCAGTTTAGAAGCGGGGGCCTACGAGCAGTACTTC	CASSLEAGAYEQYF
TRBV5-1	TRBJ2-7	.	.	TGCGCCAGCAGCCTACGGTCGGAAAGCTCCTACGAGCAGTACTTC	CASSLRSESSYEQYF
TRBV12-3/TRBV12-4	TRBJ1-2	.	many	TGTGCCAGCAGCCTCGGCCCAGGGATCTCCTATGGCTACACCTTC	CASSLGPGISYGYTF
TRBV18	TRBJ1-2	.	many	TGTGCCAGCTCACCAGGTCCGTTCTATGGCTACACCTTC	CASSPGPFYGYTF
TRBV6-5	TRBJ1-2	.	.	TGTGCCAGCAGTCGATCGACTAACTATGGCTACACCTTC	CASSRSTNYGYTF
TRBV11-1	TRBJ2-7	.	many	TGTGCCAGCAGCTTAGCGCTGCGGCAGGGCCTTACCTACGAGCAGTACTTC	CASSLALRQGLTYEQYF
TRBV7-2	TRBJ1-5	.	.	TGTGCCAGCAGCTTAGTACTCAGTAATCAGCCCCAGCATTTT	CASSLVLSNQPQHF
TRBV6-4	TRBJ2-7	.	.	TGTGCCAGCAGTCGGTCGGCTGGGCCAGGTCGCGAGCAGTACTTC	CASSRSAGPGREQYF
TRBV12-5	TRBJ2-7	.	many	TGTGCTAGTGGTTTGGTCGGCAGGGGACATGTCGAGCAGTACTTC	CASGLVGRGHVEQYF
TRBV6-2/TRBV6-3	TRBJ2-7	.	many	TGTGCCAGCAGTTATATACTCCTAAGGAATTCCTACGAGCAGTACTTC	CASSYILLRNSYEQYF
TRBV2	TRBJ2-7	.	.	TGTGCCAGCAGTGAAGTGGCATCCCACGAGCAGTACTTC	CASSEVASHEQYF
TRBV20-1	TRBJ2-4	.	many	TGCAGTTACGTTTTGCCGTCCAAAAACATTCAGTACTTC	CSYVLPSKNIQYF
TRBV27	TRBJ2-7	TRBD2	.	TGTGCCAGCGCTCCCCCCGGACTAGCAGAGACCTACGAGCAGTACTTC	CASAPPGLAETYEQYF
TRBV7-2	TRBJ1-2	.	.	TGTGCCAGCAGCTTAGATCGGGTGGATGGCTACACCTTC	CASSLDRVDGYTF
TRBV7-3	TRBJ2-5	.	.	TGTGCCAGCAGCAGAAGGGCGAGGGAGACCCAGTACTTC	CASSRRARETQYF
TRBV30	TRBJ2-7	TRBD2	many	TGTGCCTGGACACCGGGACTAGGGGCCTACGAGCAGTACTTC	CAWTPGLGAYEQYF
TRBV30	TRBJ2-2	.	.	TGTGCCTGGAGTTGGGCGACATTTTTCACCGGGGAGCTGTTTTTT	CAWSWATFFTGELFF
TRBV28	TRBJ2-7	.	many	TGTGCCACCAACTCCGGGGCGCGGGGCGAGCAGTACTTC	CATNSGARGEQYF
TRBV18	TRBJ1-6	.	many	TGTGCCAGCTCACCGACCCCCGGGGCCTATAATTCACCCCTCCACTTT	CASSPTPGAYNSPLHF